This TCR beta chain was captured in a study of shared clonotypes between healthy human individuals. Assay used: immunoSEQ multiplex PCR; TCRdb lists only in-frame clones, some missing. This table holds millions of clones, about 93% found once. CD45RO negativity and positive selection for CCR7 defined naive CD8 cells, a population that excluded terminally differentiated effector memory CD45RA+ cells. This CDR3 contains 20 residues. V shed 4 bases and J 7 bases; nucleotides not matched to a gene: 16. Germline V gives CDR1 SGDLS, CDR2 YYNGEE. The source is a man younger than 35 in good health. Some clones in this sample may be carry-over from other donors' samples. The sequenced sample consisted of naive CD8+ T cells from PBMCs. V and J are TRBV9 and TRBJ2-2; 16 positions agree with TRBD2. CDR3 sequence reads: CASSHQGGLAGGPNIGELFF. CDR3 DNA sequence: TGTGCCAGCAGCCACCAAGGGGGACTAGCGGGAGGGCCGAATATCGGGGAGCTGTTTTTT.